This TCR beta chain was profiled in a study of breast tumors, draining lymph nodes, adjacent tissues (dated by TCRdb to the mid-2010s). As for the study more broadly: Breast cancer patients provided tumor, adjacent nontumor tissue and axillary lymph nodes, and the study compared the TCR beta repertoires across these three sources. The study was designed to assess the relationships and possible T-cell exchange between tumor, surrounding tissue and draining lymph node repertoires in human breast cancer. Study-wide findings and limitations: The study presented the conclusion that tumor T cells originate in lymph nodes as consistent with a hypothesis, not as something directly demonstrated. The data were considered consistent with most tumor T cells being derived from the lymph node and subsequently expanding within tumor tissue. Tumor and nontumor tissue repertoires were significantly more similar in luminal-like than in basal-like breast cancer. Tumor T-cell repertoires showed less diversity than lymph node repertoires and more diversity than nontumor tissue repertoires, and tumor T-cell repertoires showed preferential V and J gene usage.

The sequencer listed for this sample is Illumina HiSeq 2000. Multiplex PCR amplification was used to generate the TCR beta chain libraries. High-throughput sequencing was used to analyze the amplified TCR beta chain products. TCRdb redid the processing of the public reads, applying fastp at Q25 and MiXCR, and retained in-frame beta chains. Rows with a matching CDR3 protein are joined into one entry that keeps the most common DNA and genes. This sample holds 60,000 to 70,000 distinct CDR3 sequences; approximately 62% were observed only once. Clones ranked in the top ten supply approximately 18% of the sample. For this chain, trimming is 4 bases at the V end and 4 bases at the J end, and the number of junction bases without a gene match is 9. According to the germline V gene, CDR1 reads ENHRY and CDR2 reads SYGVKD. The CDR3 starts with the cysteine, ends with the phenylalanine, and has 16 residues. Just the 48-base CDR3 DNA is kept, in frame starting at base 1.

Comments on this clonotype: Its binding antigen is unknown. Per-base qualities were not stored, and no clone one base away is much larger.

This TCR was recovered from a female donor with breast cancer. Some clones in this sample may be carry-over from other donors' samples. Sequenced material: breast tumor tissue. Recombination joined TRBV10-3 with TRBJ2-3; TRBD2 fits 9 bases in the junction. CDR3 protein: CAISGGRRGGPDTQYF. Here is the DNA: TGTGCCATCAGTGGGGGTCGGCGGGGGGGACCAGATACGCAGTATTTT.